One sample yielded the 11 T cell receptor beta chains listed below, sequenced in a study of T cell repertoires in cytomegalovirus infection. TCRdb analysed the reads with MiXCR anew, one entry per CDR3 protein. The sample contains a few hundred thousand distinct CDR3 sequences, under 25% of which appear only once. The sample consisted of CD8+ T cells from PBMCs. These receptors originate from a human donor in good health (CMV status not recorded). Some clones in this sample may be carry-over from other donors' samples.

This clonotype was seen many times. This chain uses TRBV7-6 with TRBJ2-3; 7 positions agree with TRBD2. CDR1 SGHVS and CDR2 FNYEAQ come from the germline V gene. V dropped 3 bases and J dropped 3; count of bases not matched to a gene: 6. The CDR3 is made up of 15 amino acids. CDR3 amino acids: CASSLPAGVTDTQYF. CDR3 coding DNA: TGTGCCAGCAGCTTGCCCGCGGGGGTAACAGATACGCAGTATTTT.

This clonotype was found many times. The V and J genes are TRBV7-9 and TRBJ2-6, with D uncertain. With 5 bases removed from V and 1 base from J, the gap between germline ends came to 9 bases. Germline V gives CDR1 SEHNR, CDR2 FQNEAQ (reference sequence). The CDR3 covers 15 residues. The DNA for the CDR3 is TGTGCCAGCAGCCCCACCCTTTCTGGGGCCAACGTCCTGACTTTC. Encoded protein: CASSPTLSGANVLTF.

This clonotype showed up just a few times. CDR3 coding DNA: TGTGCCAGCAGTTCTACCGTCGGCAAAAGATGGGAAAAACTGTTTTTT. Translation: CASSSTVGKRWEKLFF. V and J are TRBV28 and TRBJ1-4; the D is unclear. Germline V gene data show CDR1 as MDHEN and CDR2 as SYDVKM. V lost 4 bases to trimming and J lost 8 bases, with 20 bases between them. The CDR3 has 16 amino acids.

The chain has TRBV29-1 and TRBJ1-1; TRBD1 matches at 8 bases. After removal of 7 bases from V and 8 bases from J, the junction contained 12 bases not matched to a gene. Germline-derived CDR1 and CDR2 are SQVTM and ANQGSEA. The CDR3 length is 13 residues. The CDR3 region is CSAPLTGVGEAFF. The CDR3 region has the DNA TGCAGCGCTCCCTTGACAGGGGTAGGGGAAGCTTTCTTT.

This clonotype was seen more than once but under ten times. CDR3: CASSLIRTQGLNTEAFF. DNA for the CDR3: TGTGCCAGCAGTCTCATTAGGACTCAAGGTCTGAACACTGAAGCTTTCTTT. The genes are TRBV27 and TRBJ1-1; the D is unclear. The CDR3 runs to 17 residues. Germline V gene sequence: CDR1 MNHEY, CDR2 SMNVEV (reference sequence). Trimming removed 5 bases at V and 0 bases at J, with 19 bases between.

This chain connects TRBV27 to TRBJ2-2; perhaps D is TRBD1 or TRBD2 (6 bases each). Germline V gives CDR1 MNHEY, CDR2 SMNVEV (reference sequence). The CDR3 is 17 amino acids. V gave up 5 bases and J gave up 3 bases, with 19 bases separating them. The CDR3 coding sequence is TGTGCCAGCAGTCCCCCCCCGGGGGCTACGTACACCGGGGAGCTGTTTTTT. Its translation is CASSPPPGATYTGELFF.

The chain is built from TRBV3-1 and TRBJ1-5; no definite D call. The V gene lost 1 base and the J gene lost 2 bases, with 9 bases spanning the gap. The CDR3 extends over 15 amino acids. Germline loops: CDR1 LGHDT, CDR2 YNNKEL (reference sequence). CDR3 protein: CASSQGSLGNQPQHF. CDR3 DNA: TGTGCCAGCAGCCAAGGATCTCTGGGCAATCAGCCCCAGCATTTT.

Only a few counts were recorded for this clonotype. V usage is TRBV12-3 or TRBV12-4 and J usage is TRBJ1-4; a weak D match, TRBD1 (5 bases). This CDR3 is built from 14 residues. Trimming removed 3 bases at V and 10 bases at J, with 15 bases between. The CDR3 coding sequence is TGTGCCAGCAGTTTTGGGGCGGAGGGCGGAAAACTGTTTTTT. This sequence encodes CASSFGAEGGKLFF.

V gene TRBV6-2 or TRBV6-3 combines with J gene TRBJ2-7; unclear D gene. V dropped 6 bases and J dropped 0 bases, with 6 bases sitting between them. Germline V gives CDR1 MNHEY, CDR2 SVGEGT. This CDR3 has 12 residues. CDR3 sequence reads: CASSPASYEQYF. The CDR3 coding sequence is TGTGCCAGCAGCCCAGCCTCCTACGAGCAGTACTTC.

In its sample, this clonotype was seen a few times. The chain is built from TRBV28 and TRBJ2-7, with 7 bases identical to TRBD2. CDR3 length: 15 residues. After removal of 5 bases from V and 7 bases from J, the junction contained 14 bases not matched to a gene. Germline V gives CDR1 MDHEN, CDR2 SYDVKM. This CDR3 reads CASSPPPGGYKEQYF. CDR3 nucleotides: TGTGCCAGCAGTCCCCCGCCGGGGGGATACAAAGAGCAGTACTTC.

The sample holds a few counts of this clonotype. The chain uses TRBV7-9 and TRBJ2-2, with 7 bases fitting TRBD1. With V trimmed by 5 bases and J by 2 bases, 11 bases remained unmatched. This CDR3 has 17 residues. Germline V CDR1 and CDR2: SEHNR, FQNEAQ (reference sequence). In DNA, the CDR3 is TGTGCCAGCAGCCTTTTAGGGACAGAGCTCAACACCGGGGAGCTGTTTTTT. Its protein product is CASSLLGTELNTGELFF.